The 13 T cell receptor beta chains below all came from one sample that was sequenced in a study of stem cell transplantation in POMP-related autoinflammatory disease. Study findings and constraints: In PRAID patients, the number of distinct TRB V-J gene pairings was restricted. PRAID patients trended toward lower TRB diversity and higher clonality in all analyzed T-cell subsets.

For these TCRs, the target antigens are not known. Clones were sequenced by immunoSEQ multiplex PCR, and TCRdb holds only the in-frame ones, with some missing. The sample records approximately 11,000 clones, about 88% being singletons. The starting material was CD8+ T cells from PBMCs, obtained before stem cell transplantation. These receptors all stem from a human donor with POMP-related autoinflammation and immune dysregulation (PRAID).

The rearrangement links TRBV5-8 to TRBJ2-7; either TRBD1 or TRBD2 may fit D (5 bases each). The germline CDR1 and CDR2 sequences are SGHTS and YDEGEE. The V gene lost 4 bases and the J gene lost 3 bases, with 20 bases spanning the gap. There are 16 residues in the CDR3. CDR3 nucleotide sequence: TGTGCCAGCAGCCCCGGCGGTGGAGGTGGACACTACGAGCAGTACTTC. It translates to CASSPGGGGGHYEQYF.

This chain uses TRBV5-1 with TRBJ2-2, with 10 bases lining up with TRBD2. Germline V gene lookup returns CDR1 SGHRS and CDR2 YFSETQ. V was pared by 7 bases and J by 3 bases, with 9 bases of the junction left unmatched. This CDR3 comprises 16 residues. CDR3 DNA: TGCGCCAGCGCCGGAGGGCTAGCGGGGGACACCGGGGAGCTGTTTTTT. Amino acids: CASAGGLAGDTGELFF.

This clone has a handful of counts. The chain carries TRBV29-1 and TRBJ1-3; no firm D call. CDR1 and CDR2 (germline): SQVTM, ANQGSEA. Trimming stripped 5 bases from V and 0 bases from J, with 2 bases between. The CDR3 is 11 amino acids. The CDR3 DNA reads as TGCAGCGTTAGCTCTGGAAACACCATATATTTT. It is translated as CSVSSGNTIYF.

The rearrangement joins TRBV10-1 to TRBJ1-3; 7 nucleotides match TRBD1. This CDR3 has 15 amino acids. After removal of 6 bases from V and 3 bases from J, the junction contained 8 bases not matched to a gene. The V gene's germline CDR1 is WNHNN and CDR2 SYGVQD (reference sequence). The CDR3 DNA is TGCGCCAGCAGCGGAATTGGGACAGATGGAAACACCATATATTTT. Translated, it gives CASSGIGTDGNTIYF.

Of note for this clone: One end of the junction fails to match germline, which may point to a read error. This sample also contains other DNA sequences that code for the same CDR3. This chain uses TRBV4-2 with TRBJ2-7; D gene unclear. The CDR3 is 13 amino acids. Per germline, CDR1 LGHNA and CDR2 YNFKEQ. CDR3 loop: CASSQDRSYEQYF. The CDR3 DNA is TGTGCCAGCAGCCAAGACAGGTCCTACGAACAGTACTTC.

The chain combines TRBV25-1 with TRBJ2-1, with 8 bases matching TRBD1. Germline V lookup: CDR1 MGHDK, CDR2 SYGVNS. The CDR3 has 16 residues. V shed 6 bases and J 0 bases; nucleotides not matched to a gene: 7. Written as DNA, the CDR3 is TGTGCCAGCAGACCCAGGGGGCAGAGCTCCTACAATGAGCAGTTCTTC. It specifies CASRPRGQSSYNEQFF.

The chain joins TRBV5-4 to TRBJ2-3; a weak D match, TRBD1 (6 bases). CDR1 is SGHNT and CDR2 is YYREEE in the germline V gene (reference sequence). The CDR3 sequence is 15 residues long. V lost 5 bases, J lost 4 bases, and 17 bases lay in between. The CDR3 protein is CASRIQGSGADTQYF. The CDR3 DNA is TGTGCCAGCAGAATTCAGGGGTCGGGCGCAGATACGCAGTATTTT.

The chain is built from TRBV4-1 and TRBJ1-4; TRBD1 matches at 9 bases. The junction had 12 bases not matched to a gene; V was cut back by 6 bases and J by 4 bases. Per the germline V gene, CDR1 is MGHRA and CDR2 is YSYEKL. The CDR3 runs to 17 residues. CDR3 sequence reads: CASRTGGGLGVNEKLFF. As DNA, the CDR3 is TGCGCCAGCAGAACAGGGGGCGGGTTAGGCGTTAATGAAAAACTGTTTTTT.

The CDR3, as DNA: TGCGCCAGCAGCGCTACTAGCGGGGGGGCCTACGAGCAGTACTTC. This encodes CASSATSGGAYEQYF. The genes are TRBV5-1 and TRBJ2-7, with 13 nucleotides matching TRBD2. Looked up from germline, CDR1 is SGHRS and CDR2 is YFSETQ. J lost 2 bases, V lost 4 bases, and 3 bases had no gene match. This CDR3 comprises 15 residues.

The chain recombines TRBV9 with TRBJ2-3, with D maybe TRBD2 (5 bases). Germline CDR1 is SGDLS and CDR2 is YYNGEE. The V and J ends lost 0 bases and 4 bases respectively, with 12 bases between them. The CDR3 has 15 amino acids. The CDR3 sequence: CASSVGSGWADTQYF. CDR3 in DNA: TGTGCCAGCAGCGTAGGCAGCGGATGGGCAGATACGCAGTATTTT.

V and J are TRBV4-1 and TRBJ2-7; the match to TRBD2 covers 11 bases. Trimming took 2 bases from V and 4 from J; bases not matched to a gene: 4. Germline CDR1 is MGHRA and CDR2 is YSYEKL. This CDR3 is 15 amino acids long. This chain's CDR3 is CASSQSGTSGYEQYF. CDR3 DNA: TGCGCCAGCAGCCAATCCGGGACTAGCGGTTACGAGCAGTACTTC.

V is TRBV30 and J is TRBJ2-1, with a weak D call TRBD2 (6 bases). Germline V gene sequence: CDR1 GTSNPN, CDR2 SVGIG (reference sequence). Trimming stripped 2 bases from V and 0 bases from J, with 14 bases between. There are 16 residues in the CDR3. DNA for the CDR3: TGTGCCTGGAGTATTCCTAGCGCCCTCTCCTACAATGAGCAGTTCTTC. Translated, it gives CAWSIPSALSYNEQFF.

This chain uses TRBV7-9 with TRBJ1-2; D uncertain. CDR1 and CDR2 (germline): SEHNR, FQNEAQ (reference sequence). The V gene lost 5 bases and the J gene lost 5 bases, with 21 bases spanning the gap. CDR3 size: 16 residues. CDR3 amino acids: CASSTTLGRVDYGYTF. Here the CDR3 DNA reads TGTGCCAGCAGCACCACCCTGGGGAGGGTTGATTATGGCTACACCTTC.